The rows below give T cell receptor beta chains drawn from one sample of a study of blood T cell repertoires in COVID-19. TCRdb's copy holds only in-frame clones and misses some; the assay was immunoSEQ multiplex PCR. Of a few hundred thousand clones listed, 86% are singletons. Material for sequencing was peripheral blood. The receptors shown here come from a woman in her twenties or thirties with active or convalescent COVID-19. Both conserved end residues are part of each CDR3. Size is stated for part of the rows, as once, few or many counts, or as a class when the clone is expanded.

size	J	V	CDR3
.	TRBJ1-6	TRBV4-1	CASSPGTADNSPLHF
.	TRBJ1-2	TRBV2	CASSVTDRSFYTF
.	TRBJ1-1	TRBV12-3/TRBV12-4	CASSFHGNTEAFF
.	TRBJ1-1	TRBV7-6	CASSPRNDPYTEAFF
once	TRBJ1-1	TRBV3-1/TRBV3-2	CASSTRGNTEAFF
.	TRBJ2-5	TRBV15	CATSIGDSRQETQYF
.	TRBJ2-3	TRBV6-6	CASSYGQGHDTQYF
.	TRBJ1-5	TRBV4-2	CASSQDRGDQPQHF
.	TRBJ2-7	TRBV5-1	CAGSLTGGQSSYEQYF
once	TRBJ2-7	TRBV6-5	CASRSGGVSYEQYF
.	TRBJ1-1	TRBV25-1	CASRSAGEAFF
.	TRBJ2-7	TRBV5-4	CASSSGGGDYEQYF
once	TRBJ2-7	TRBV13	CASSFGTSGGTSSYEQYF
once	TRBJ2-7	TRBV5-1	CASRDPSGGSEQYF
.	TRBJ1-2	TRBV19	CASSMVGATWGYTF
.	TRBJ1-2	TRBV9	CASSVDPPAGLNYGYTF
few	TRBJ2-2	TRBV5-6	CASSRQDSGNGELFF
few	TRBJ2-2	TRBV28	CASSSPRGWGVTGELFF
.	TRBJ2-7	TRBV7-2	CASSFPNREKQYF
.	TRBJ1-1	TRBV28	CASSRASFGDTEAFF
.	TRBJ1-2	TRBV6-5	CASSPWGGTSGYTF
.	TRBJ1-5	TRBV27	CASSLAPNQPQHF
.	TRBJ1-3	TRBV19	CASGFGRFTGNTIYF
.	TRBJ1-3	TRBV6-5	CASSYGGARGNTIYF
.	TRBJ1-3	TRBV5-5	CASSLRGTGASGNTIYF
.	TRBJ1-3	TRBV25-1	CASRNSRSGNTIYF
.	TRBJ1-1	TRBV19	CASSTTAGNTEAFF
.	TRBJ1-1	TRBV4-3	CASSPRTGLEAFF
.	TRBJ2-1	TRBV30	CAWSGQGARNEQFF
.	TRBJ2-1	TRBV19	CASSMGLAGARGFRNEQFF
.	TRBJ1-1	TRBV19	CASSTDRENTEAFF
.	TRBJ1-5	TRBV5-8	CASRTQGPLVQPQHF
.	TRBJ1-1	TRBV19	CASRPGGERSTEAFF
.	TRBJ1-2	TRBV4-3	CASSQHTRDRGTNYGYTF
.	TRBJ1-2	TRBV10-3	CAIRGGALGGYTF
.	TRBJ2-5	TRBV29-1	CSVALTGGRETQYF
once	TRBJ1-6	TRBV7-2	CASSPRQGAVNSPLHF
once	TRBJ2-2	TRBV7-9	CASSRNSGGPNTGELFF
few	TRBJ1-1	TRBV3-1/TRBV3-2	CASSQQSGANTEAFF
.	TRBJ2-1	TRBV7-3	CASNAGGGSYNEQFF
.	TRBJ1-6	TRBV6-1	CASSAPPGQGWSPLHF
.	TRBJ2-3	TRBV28	CASSLNPGLASDTQYF